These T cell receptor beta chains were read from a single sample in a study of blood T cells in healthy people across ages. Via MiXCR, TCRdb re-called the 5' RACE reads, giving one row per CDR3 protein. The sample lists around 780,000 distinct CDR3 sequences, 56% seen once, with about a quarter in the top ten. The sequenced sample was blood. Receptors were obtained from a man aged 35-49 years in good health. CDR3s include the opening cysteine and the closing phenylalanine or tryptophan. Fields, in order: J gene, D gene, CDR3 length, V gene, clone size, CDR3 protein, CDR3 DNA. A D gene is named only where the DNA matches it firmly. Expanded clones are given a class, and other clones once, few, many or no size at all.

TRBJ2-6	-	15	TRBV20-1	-	CSADKGHSGANVLTF	TGCAGTGCAGATAAGGGACACTCTGGGGCCAACGTCCTGACTTTC
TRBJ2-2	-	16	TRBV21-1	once	CASSNRIGTNTGELFF	TGTGCCAGCAGCAACCGAATAGGGACGAACACCGGGGAGCTGTTTTTT
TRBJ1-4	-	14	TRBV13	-	CASSLGGVDEKLFF	TGTGCCAGCAGCTTAGGAGGGGTGGATGAAAAACTGTTTTTT
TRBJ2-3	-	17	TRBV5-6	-	CASSSPFGGGKGYTQYF	TGTGCCAGCAGCTCTCCCTTCGGGGGAGGAAAAGGGTATACGCAGTATTTT
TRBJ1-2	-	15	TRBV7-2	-	CASSLEGQALRGYTF	TGTGCCAGCAGCTTAGAAGGGCAGGCCTTAAGGGGCTACACCTTC
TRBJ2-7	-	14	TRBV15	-	CATSRAGGNYEQYF	TGTGCCACCAGCAGAGCGGGGGGCAACTACGAGCAGTACTTC
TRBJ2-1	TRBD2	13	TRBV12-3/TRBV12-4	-	CASSVRGGGEQFF	TGTGCCAGCAGTGTGCGGGGGGGCGGTGAGCAGTTCTTC
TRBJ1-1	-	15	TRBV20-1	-	CSARDPQTGQTEAFF	TGCAGTGCTAGAGATCCGCAAACAGGGCAGACTGAAGCTTTCTTT
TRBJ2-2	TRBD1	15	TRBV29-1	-	CSVEEGQGLSGELFF	TGCAGCGTTGAAGAGGGACAGGGTTTATCCGGGGAGCTGTTTTTT
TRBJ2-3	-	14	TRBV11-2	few	CASSYGARTDTQYF	TGTGCCAGCAGCTATGGGGCTAGAACAGATACGCAGTATTTT
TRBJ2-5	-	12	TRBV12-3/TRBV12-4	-	CASSWGSGAQYF	TGTGCCAGCAGTTGGGGGTCGGGGGCCCAGTACTTC
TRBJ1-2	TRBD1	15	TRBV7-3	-	CASSRQGPLLYGYTF	TGTGCCAGCAGCCGACAGGGTCCCCTCCTCTATGGCTACACCTTC
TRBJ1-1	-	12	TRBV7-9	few	CASTREGDEAFF	TGTGCCAGCACCCGAGAAGGGGATGAAGCTTTCTTT
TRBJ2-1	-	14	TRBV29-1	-	CSVTTGADYNEQFF	TGCAGCGTTACAACCGGGGCAGACTACAATGAGCAGTTCTTC
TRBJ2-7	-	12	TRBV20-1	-	CSARYLTYEQYF	TGCAGTGCTAGGTATTTAACCTACGAGCAGTACTTC
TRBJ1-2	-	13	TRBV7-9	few	CASSLEDAAGYTF	TGTGCCAGCAGCTTAGAGGACGCTGCTGGCTACACCTTC
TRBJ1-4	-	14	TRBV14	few	CASRGYATNEKLFF	TGTGCCAGCAGGGGATATGCAACTAATGAAAAACTGTTTTTT
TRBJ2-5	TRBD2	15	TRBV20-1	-	CSASISGGQMETQYF	TGCAGTGCTAGCATTAGCGGGGGCCAGATGGAGACCCAGTACTTC
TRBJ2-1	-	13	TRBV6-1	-	CASSRDFHNEQFF	TGTGCCAGCAGCCGGGACTTCCACAATGAGCAGTTCTTC
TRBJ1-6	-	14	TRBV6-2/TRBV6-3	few	CASRTAPTNSPLHF	TGTGCCAGTAGGACAGCGCCTACTAATTCACCCCTCCACTTT
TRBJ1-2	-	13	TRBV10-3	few	CAIRASLNYGYTF	TGTGCCATCAGGGCCAGCCTTAACTATGGCTACACCTTC
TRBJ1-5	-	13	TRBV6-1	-	CASSDSQKQPQHF	TGTGCCAGCTCGGACAGCCAAAAGCAGCCCCAGCATTTT
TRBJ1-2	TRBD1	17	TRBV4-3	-	CASSQDRDRGQGYGYTF	TGCGCCAGCAGCCAAGATCGGGACAGGGGGCAAGGCTATGGCTACACCTTC
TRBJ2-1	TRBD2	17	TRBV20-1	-	CSALYWTSGRDVDEQFF	TGCAGTGCTCTTTACTGGACTAGCGGGAGGGATGTGGATGAGCAGTTCTTC
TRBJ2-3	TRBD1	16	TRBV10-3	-	CAIKFERGQGADTQYF	TGTGCCATCAAGTTCGAACGTGGACAGGGAGCCGATACGCAGTATTTT
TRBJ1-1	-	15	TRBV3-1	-	CASSQDWDGNTEAFF	TGTGCCAGTAGCCAAGATTGGGACGGCAACACTGAAGCTTTCTTT
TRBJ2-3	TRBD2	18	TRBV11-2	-	CASSFRPTTSGGADTQYF	TGTGCCAGCAGCTTTCGACCAACGACTAGCGGGGGGGCAGATACGCAGTATTTT
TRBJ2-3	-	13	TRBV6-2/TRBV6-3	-	CASRLTSTDTQYF	TGTGCCAGCAGACTTACTAGCACAGATACGCAGTATTTT
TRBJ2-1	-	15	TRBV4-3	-	CASSQGEMAYNEQFF	TGCGCCAGCAGCCAAGGAGAGATGGCCTACAATGAGCAGTTCTTC
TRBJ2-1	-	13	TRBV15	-	CATLGLPYNEQFF	TGTGCCACACTCGGATTGCCCTACAATGAGCAGTTCTTC
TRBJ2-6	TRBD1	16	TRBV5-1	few	CASRPNDRAGANVLTF	TGCGCCAGCAGGCCAAATGACAGGGCTGGGGCCAACGTCCTGACTTTC
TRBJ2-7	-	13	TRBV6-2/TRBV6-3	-	CAGRQASPYEQYF	TGTGCCGGGAGACAGGCAAGCCCCTACGAGCAGTACTTC
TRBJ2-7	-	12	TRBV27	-	CASSSPVEEQYF	TGTGCCAGCAGTTCCCCAGTGGAGGAGCAGTACTTC
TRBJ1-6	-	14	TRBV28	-	CASSPPNVGTPLHF	TGTGCCAGCAGTCCCCCTAACGTGGGGACCCCCCTCCACTTT
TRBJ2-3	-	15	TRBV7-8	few	CASSSTEGTTDTQYF	TGTGCCAGCAGCTCAACAGAGGGGACCACAGATACGCAGTATTTT
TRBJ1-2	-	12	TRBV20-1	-	CSARGGRAGYTF	TGCAGTGCTAGAGGTGGCAGGGCTGGCTACACCTTC
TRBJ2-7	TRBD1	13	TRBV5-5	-	CTSSIGTAYEQYF	TGTACCAGCAGCATCGGGACAGCCTACGAGCAGTACTTC
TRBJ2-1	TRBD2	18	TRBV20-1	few	CSARGWYSSGGLPNEQFF	TGCAGTGCTAGGGGTTGGTATTCTAGCGGGGGCCTGCCTAATGAGCAGTTCTTC
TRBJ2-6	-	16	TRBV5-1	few	CASSPGQYSGANVLTF	TGCGCCAGCAGCCCAGGACAGTACTCTGGGGCCAACGTCCTGACTTTC
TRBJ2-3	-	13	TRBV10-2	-	CASSEVAKDTQDF	TGCGCCAGCAGTGAAGTTGCCAAGGATACGCAGGATTTT
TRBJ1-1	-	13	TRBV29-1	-	CSVEQSKGTEAFF	TGCAGCGTTGAGCAGAGCAAAGGGACTGAAGCTTTCTTT
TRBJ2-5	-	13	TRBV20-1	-	CSARGTGWETQYF	TGCAGTGCTAGAGGGACTGGGTGGGAGACCCAGTACTTC
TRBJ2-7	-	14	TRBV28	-	CASTPSLGSYEQYF	TGTGCCAGCACCCCTTCACTGGGTTCCTACGAGCAGTACTTC
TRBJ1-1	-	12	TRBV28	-	CASSLARSEAFF	TGTGCCAGCAGTTTAGCTCGATCTGAAGCTTTCTTT
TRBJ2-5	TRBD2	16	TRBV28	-	CASSSLAGGPKETQYF	TGTGCCAGCAGTTCCCTAGCGGGGGGGCCAAAAGAGACCCAGTACTTC
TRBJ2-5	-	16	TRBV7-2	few	CASSSAPRIRQETQYF	TGTGCCAGCAGCTCGGCCCCCAGAATCCGCCAAGAGACCCAGTACTTC
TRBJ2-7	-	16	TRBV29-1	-	CSVWKRSPGPKGEQYF	TGCAGCGTTTGGAAGAGAAGTCCGGGACCTAAAGGGGAGCAGTACTTC
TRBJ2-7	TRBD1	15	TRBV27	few	CASSLLGDRGYEQYF	TGTGCCAGCAGTTTATTGGGGGACAGGGGCTACGAGCAGTACTTC
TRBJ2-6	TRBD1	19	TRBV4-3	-	CASSQGGRTGGSGANVLTF	TGCGCCAGCAGCCAAGGTGGCCGGACAGGGGGCTCTGGGGCCAACGTCCTGACTTTC
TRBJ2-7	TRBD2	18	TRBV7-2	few	CASSLERTSGWFSYEQYF	TGTGCCAGCAGCTTAGAGAGGACTAGCGGGTGGTTCTCCTACGAGCAGTACTTC
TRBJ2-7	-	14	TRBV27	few	CASKERPDSYEQYF	TGTGCCAGCAAGGAAAGACCCGACTCCTACGAGCAGTACTTC
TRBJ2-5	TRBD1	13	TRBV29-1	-	CSVKTGFGETQYF	TGCAGCGTCAAGACAGGGTTTGGAGAGACCCAGTACTTC
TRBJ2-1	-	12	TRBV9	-	CASSAFVGEQFF	TGTGCCAGCAGCGCCTTTGTAGGTGAGCAGTTCTTC
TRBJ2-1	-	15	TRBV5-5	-	CASRPPRQQANEQFF	TGTGCCAGCAGACCCCCTCGGCAGCAAGCCAATGAGCAGTTCTTC
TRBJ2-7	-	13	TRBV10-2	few	CASSEINPYEQYF	TGCGCCAGCAGTGAGATAAACCCCTACGAGCAGTACTTC
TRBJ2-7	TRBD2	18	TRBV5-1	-	CASSSAGTSGSLSYEQYF	TGCGCCAGCAGCTCAGCCGGGACTAGCGGGTCGCTCTCCTACGAGCAGTACTTC
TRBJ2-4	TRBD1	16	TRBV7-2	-	CASSLAGTGIRDIQYF	TGTGCCAGCAGCTTAGCTGGGACAGGGATCAGGGACATTCAGTACTTC
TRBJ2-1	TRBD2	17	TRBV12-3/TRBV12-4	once	CASSPRVLAGGGDEQFF	TGTGCCAGCAGTCCTCGGGTACTAGCGGGAGGGGGGGATGAGCAGTTCTTC